This T cell receptor beta chain was identified in a study of T cell responses to AZD1222 COVID-19 vaccine. The repertoire was sequenced with immunoSEQ multiplex PCR; TCRdb's copy has only in-frame clones and lacks some. The sample includes 150,000 to 200,000 clones, 90% of them seen just once. CDR3 length: 14 amino acids. Trimming removed 6 bases from V and 3 bases from J, with 15 bases in between. Germline CDR1 and CDR2: MNHEY and SVGAGI. The sequenced sample was peripheral blood, obtained 28 days after the second dose of the MenACWY control vaccine. The chain couples TRBV6-5 to TRBJ2-7; the D call may be TRBD1 or TRBD2 (5 bases each). This sequence originates from an adult who received the MenACWY meningococcal vaccine as a control. CDR3 sequence: CASRSTGRYYEQYF. The CDR3 coding sequence is TGTGCCAGCAGATCGACGGGACGGTACTACGAGCAGTACTTC.